Each of the 28 T cell receptor beta chains below was sequenced from the same sample in a study of blood T cell repertoires in COVID-19. The repertoire was sequenced with immunoSEQ multiplex PCR; TCRdb's copy has only in-frame clones and lacks some. The table has roughly 65,000 clones, roughly four fifths seen once; the top ten hold roughly 41%. The sequenced material came from peripheral blood. The receptors were gathered from a human donor in a cohort sampled during active COVID-19.

This rearrangement joins TRBV24-1 to TRBJ2-5, with D tentatively TRBD1 (5 bases). Germline-derived CDR1 and CDR2 are KGHDR and SFDVKD. The CDR3 length is 15 residues. With 0 bases removed from V and 5 bases from J, the gap between germline ends came to 12 bases. Here the CDR3 reads CATSDLSGSRETQYF. The CDR3, as DNA: TGTGCCACCAGTGATTTGTCAGGGTCCCGGGAGACCCAGTACTTC.

The chain couples TRBV18 to TRBJ2-1; 9 nucleotides match TRBD2. With 7 bases clipped from V and 4 bases from J, the junction kept 5 bases outside the gene matches. The V gene's germline CDR1 is KGHSH and CDR2 LQKENI. This CDR3 has 14 residues. CDR3 residues: CASFAGGRYNEQFF. The CDR3 DNA follows: TGTGCCAGCTTTGCGGGGGGGCGGTACAATGAGCAGTTCTTC.

V is TRBV28 and J is TRBJ2-7, with 9 nucleotides matching TRBD1. Germline V gene lookup returns CDR1 MDHEN and CDR2 SYDVKM. There are 15 residues in the CDR3. The V and J ends lost 3 bases and 3 bases, in that order; junction bases with no gene match: 6. CDR3 loop: CASSLPGTGSYEQYF. Written as DNA, the CDR3 is TGTGCCAGCAGTTTGCCCGGGACAGGGAGCTACGAGCAGTACTTC.

This chain connects TRBV19 to TRBJ1-4; D is undetermined. Germline V gene data show CDR1 as LNHDA and CDR2 as SQIVND (reference sequence). The CDR3 extends over 15 amino acids. V was pared by 6 bases and J by 0 bases, with 11 bases between. The CDR3 region has the DNA TGTGCCAGTAGCGTTAGCATTGCAACTAATGAAAAACTGTTTTTT. This gives the protein CASSVSIATNEKLFF.

This chain links TRBV4-1 with TRBJ2-1; D is undetermined. There are 18 residues in the CDR3. Trimming took off 4 bases at V and 0 bases at J, with 19 bases between the two ends. Germline V gene lookup returns CDR1 MGHRA and CDR2 YSYEKL. The CDR3 DNA reads TGCGCCAGCAGCCCCCTCTCGCCCGTTATTAGCTCCTACAATGAGCAGTTCTTC. Its translation is CASSPLSPVISSYNEQFF.

The genes are TRBV5-8 and TRBJ2-3; 7 nucleotides agree with TRBD1. The CDR3 has 15 amino acids. Germline CDR1 reads SGHTS; CDR2 reads YDEGEE. V was clipped by 4 bases and J by 3 bases; unmatched bases: 8. This chain's CDR3 is CASSTGQILTDTQYF. DNA of the CDR3: TGTGCCAGCAGCACGGGACAGATATTGACAGATACGCAGTATTTT.

V gene TRBV10-2 combines with J gene TRBJ1-5, with D unclear. The CDR3 loop spans 12 amino acids. V gave up 5 bases and J gave up 5 bases, with 7 bases separating them. Germline-derived CDR1 and CDR2 are WSHSY and SAAADI. The CDR3 protein is CASSFYDQPQHF. The DNA of the CDR3 is TGCGCCAGCAGTTTTTATGATCAGCCCCAGCATTTT.

The chain uses TRBV4-1 and TRBJ2-2; D remains ambiguous. This CDR3 spans 14 amino acids. The germline CDR1 and CDR2 sequences are MGHRA and YSYEKL. Trimming pared 4 bases from V and 7 bases from J, leaving 13 bases between. The CDR3 loop is CASSPILRSGELFF. The CDR3 coding sequence is TGCGCCAGCAGCCCGATCCTAAGGAGCGGGGAGCTGTTTTTT.

CDR3 DNA sequence: TGTGCCATCAGTGATCACAGCAGTAGCACAGATACGCAGTATTTT. Encoded protein: CAISDHSSSTDTQYF. The rearrangement links TRBV10-3 to TRBJ2-3; D gene uncertain. The V end was cut by 3 bases, the J end by 0 bases, with 10 bases between. This CDR3 comprises 15 residues. Germline-derived CDR1 and CDR2 are ENHRY and SYGVKD.

The chain uses TRBV6-5 and TRBJ1-2; D possibly corresponds to TRBD1 (5 bases). CDR1 MNHEY and CDR2 SVGAGI come from the germline V gene. The length of the CDR3 is 14 residues. Trimming took 6 bases from V and 1 from J, leaving 12 bases between them. The CDR3 sequence is CASSRETVNYGYTF. The CDR3 DNA sequence: TGTGCCAGCAGCCGGGAGACAGTTAACTATGGCTACACCTTC.

The chain is built from TRBV5-4 and TRBJ2-1, with TRBD2 matching 9 bases. The germline V gene encodes CDR1 SGHNT and CDR2 YYREEE (reference sequence). V gave up 7 bases and J gave up 4 bases; unmatched junction bases: 12. The CDR3 spans 16 residues. CDR3 loop: CASGSAGLAGYNEQFF. The CDR3 bases are TGTGCCAGCGGATCTGCGGGGCTAGCGGGATACAATGAGCAGTTCTTC.

This clone was seen only a few times. The chain links TRBV5-1 to TRBJ2-3; D might be TRBD2 (7 bases). The germline gives CDR1 SGHRS, CDR2 YFSETQ. V lost 1 base and J 0 bases, leaving 12 bases between the germline ends. The CDR3 contains 16 residues. CDR3 coding DNA: TGCGCCAGCAGCTTGCGCGGGGGCCCAAGCACAGATACGCAGTATTTT. Translating gives CASSLRGGPSTDTQYF.

The chain carries TRBV11-1 and TRBJ1-6; D is perhaps TRBD1 (5 bases). Germline V gene lookup returns CDR1 SGHAT and CDR2 FQDESV (reference sequence). The CDR3 length is 14 residues. Trimming shortened V by 5 bases and J by 9 bases, and 14 bases separated the two germline ends. CDR3 DNA sequence: TGTGCCAGCAGCACCGGGGGTGTAGGTTCACCCCTCCACTTT. This codes for CASSTGGVGSPLHF.

The V gene is TRBV5-6, the J gene TRBJ2-1, with 7 bases that match TRBD1. The trim removed 4 bases at V and 0 bases at J, leaving 4 bases unmatched. This CDR3 contains 15 residues. CDR1 is SGHDT, CDR2 YYEEEE, per germline. For the CDR3, the DNA is TGTGCCAGCAGCGAGGGGGCTTACTCCTACAATGAGCAGTTCTTC. Its protein product is CASSEGAYSYNEQFF.

The chain carries TRBV27 and TRBJ1-6; 9 bases align to TRBD1. Germline trimming cut 8 bases from V and 9 bases from J; bases unmatched to any gene: 11. Per germline, CDR1 MNHEY and CDR2 SMNVEV (reference sequence). The CDR3 runs 15 residues. CDR3 coding DNA: TGTGCCAGCTCAAACCGGGACAGGGTGGGTTCACCCCTCCACTTT. Translating it yields CASSNRDRVGSPLHF.

This chain joins TRBV7-8 and TRBJ2-5, with TRBD2 matching over 11 bases. The ends lost 2 bases at V and 2 bases at J; junction bases unmatched: 4. Germline V gene lookup returns CDR1 SGHVS and CDR2 FQNEAQ. CDR3 length: 16 residues. CDR3 sequence: CASSLRLAGGQETQYF. The CDR3 DNA sequence: TGTGCCAGCAGCTTACGGCTAGCGGGGGGACAAGAGACCCAGTACTTC.

This chain joins TRBV6-6 and TRBJ1-2, with TRBD1 matching 8 bases. This CDR3 is 15 amino acids long. The V segment lost 2 bases and the J segment 4 bases; nucleotides outside the gene matches: 6. From germline, CDR1 is MNHNY and CDR2 SVGAGI (reference sequence). The DNA of the CDR3 is TGTGCCAGCAGTTACGGAAGAGACAGGGGCTATGGCTACACCTTC. This translates into CASSYGRDRGYGYTF.

Details on this clone: Germline is not matched at one junction end, which may reflect a read error. The J gene is TRBJ2-3, the V gene TRBV7-7, with 7 bases identical to TRBD2. CDR3 length: 17 amino acids. Looked up from germline, CDR1 is SSHAT and CDR2 is FNYEAQ (reference sequence). The CDR3 is CASSLVPLAAGTDTQYF. In DNA, the CDR3 is TGTGCTAGCAGCTTAGTTCCCCTAGCGGCGGGCACAGATACGCAGTATTTT.

The chain employs TRBV6-5 and TRBJ1-3; D gene uncertain. The CDR3 is 14 amino acids. CDR1 and CDR2 from the germline V gene are MNHEY and SVGAGI. V was trimmed by 7 bases and J by 1 base, leaving 11 bases between them. CDR3 residues: CASIKGESGNTIYF. The CDR3 DNA reads as TGTGCCAGCATAAAGGGAGAATCTGGAAACACCATATATTTT.

This chain uses TRBV5-1 with TRBJ1-3, with TRBD1 matching over 8 bases. The CDR3 totals 15 residues. Trimming took 4 bases from V and 1 from J; bases not matched to a gene: 4. Germline CDR1 reads SGHRS; CDR2 reads YFSETQ. CDR3 DNA: TGCGCCAGCAGCAGTCAGGGGGCATCTGGAAACACCATATATTTT. Translated: CASSSQGASGNTIYF.

The rearrangement uses TRBV25-1 and TRBJ2-2, with 11 bases lining up with TRBD2. The CDR3 totals 14 residues. With V trimmed by 4 bases and J by 16 bases, 11 bases remained unmatched. CDR1 and CDR2 from the germline V gene are MGHDK and SYGVNS. The CDR3 DNA is TGTGCCAGCAGTGTTATAGCGGGGGGGGGAGTTAGGTTTTTT. Amino acids: CASSVIAGGGVRFF.

V usage is TRBV6-6 and J usage is TRBJ2-1; 10 bases agree with TRBD1. The CDR3 totals 13 residues. CDR1 is MNHNY and CDR2 is SVGAGI in the germline V gene (reference sequence). The V and J ends lost 10 bases and 6 bases, in that order; junction bases with no gene match: 6. The CDR3 bases are TGTGCCACCCGGACAGGGGGGGTCAATGAGCAGTTCTTC. Protein sequence: CATRTGGVNEQFF.

This chain uses TRBV27 with TRBJ1-5; 7 bases match TRBD1. CDR1 is MNHEY and CDR2 is SMNVEV in the germline V gene (reference sequence). Trimming took 3 bases from V and 3 from J; bases not matched to a gene: 2. The CDR3 is 14 amino acids. The DNA of the CDR3 is TGTGCCAGCAGTTTGACAGGGTTCAATCAGCCCCAGCATTTT. Protein: CASSLTGFNQPQHF.

The gene calls are TRBV19 and TRBJ2-3; weak D call: TRBD1 (5 bases). V was clipped by 3 bases and J by 0 bases, with 7 bases between them. The CDR3 contains 14 residues. Germline assignment: CDR1 LNHDA and CDR2 SQIVND (reference sequence). CDR3 residues: CASSMTASTDTQYF. CDR3 coding DNA: TGTGCCAGTAGTATGACAGCTAGCACAGATACGCAGTATTTT.

The chain links TRBV19 to TRBJ2-3; 11 bases are a match to TRBD2. V lost 5 bases, J lost 4 bases, and 8 bases stayed unmatched. Germline assignment: CDR1 LNHDA and CDR2 SQIVND (reference sequence). The CDR3 sequence is 16 residues long. The CDR3 region is CASSFSGGARADTQYF. The CDR3 coding sequence is TGTGCCAGTAGTTTTAGCGGGGGGGCCAGGGCAGATACGCAGTATTTT.

The chain is built from TRBV19 and TRBJ2-5; D possibly corresponds to TRBD2 (7 bases). This CDR3 region has 15 residues. V was pared by 10 bases and J by 4 bases, with 22 bases between. The germline V gene has CDR1 LNHDA and CDR2 SQIVND (reference sequence). The CDR3 DNA is TGTGCCACCACGACAGGAGCGGGGCTGGGAGAGACCCAGTACTTC. Encoded protein: CATTTGAGLGETQYF. The full variable domain, in which reference TRBV19 and TRBJ2-5 provide the parts outside the CDR3, is DGGITQSPKYLFRKEGQNVTLSCEQNLNHDAMYWYRQDPGQGLRLIYYSQIVNDFQKGDIAEGYSVSREKKESFPLTVTSAQKNPTAFYLCATTTGAGLGETQYFGPGTRLLVL.

The genes are TRBV7-9 and TRBJ2-7; 7 nucleotides match TRBD1. Germline lookup yields CDR1 SEHNR and CDR2 FQNEAQ (reference sequence). This CDR3 contains 12 residues. V lost 6 bases, J lost 3 bases, and 2 bases stayed unmatched. This chain's CDR3 is CASRGTDYEQYF. CDR3 coding DNA: TGTGCCAGCAGAGGGACAGACTACGAGCAGTACTTC.

This chain uses TRBV14 with TRBJ2-3; D may be TRBD2 (5 bases). The CDR3 is 14 residues long. V dropped 4 bases and J dropped 0 bases, with 8 bases sitting between them. Germline V lookup: CDR1 SGHDN, CDR2 FVKESK. CDR3: CASSLGGSTDTQYF. CDR3 coding DNA: TGTGCCAGCAGCCTCGGCGGGAGCACAGATACGCAGTATTTT. Filled out from reference TRBV14 and TRBJ2-3, the complete variable domain reads EAGVTQFPSHSVIEKGQTVTLRCDPISGHDNLYWYRRVMGKEIKFLLHFVKESKQDESGMPNNRFLAERTGGTYSTLKVQPAELEDSGVYFCASSLGGSTDTQYFGPGTRLTVL.